The next 16 T cell receptor beta chains were all read from a single sample in a study of long-term antiretroviral therapy in people with HIV. Survey-level immunoSEQ v3.0 assays were run. Clones were read by immunoSEQ multiplex PCR, and TCRdb kept only the in-frame ones, dropping some. The repertoire has some 35,000 clones, roughly 93% of them found once; the top ten carry 3.6%. The source was unsorted PBMCs, collected 4.1 years after starting antiretroviral therapy. The receptors derive from a woman aged 45-59 years with HIV.

The chain employs TRBV4-1 and TRBJ2-3, with TRBD2 matching over 10 bases. V was pared by 2 bases and J by 4 bases, with 12 bases of the junction left unmatched. The CDR3 has 18 amino acids. CDR1 and CDR2 from the germline V gene are MGHRA and YSYEKL. CDR3 region: CASSQKRKLAGISDTQYF. The CDR3 DNA sequence: TGCGCCAGCAGCCAAAAAAGGAAACTAGCGGGGATTTCAGATACGCAGTATTTT.

A single count supports this clone. The chain employs TRBV7-2 and TRBJ1-5; D ambiguous. This CDR3 contains 13 residues. V lost 2 bases, J lost 4 bases, and 6 bases lay in between. Germline V gene data show CDR1 as SGHTA and CDR2 as FQGNSA. The CDR3 here is CASSLSKNQPQHF. DNA of the CDR3: TGTGCCAGCAGCTTAAGTAAGAATCAGCCCCAGCATTTT.

The chain uses TRBV9 and TRBJ2-7; a weak D match, TRBD2 (7 bases). This CDR3 has 14 amino acids. CDR1 is SGDLS and CDR2 is YYNGEE in the germline V gene. V gave up 2 bases and J gave up 0 bases, with 9 bases separating them. Here the CDR3 DNA reads TGTGCCAGCAGCGTGGGGGGGCTCTCCTACGAGCAGTACTTC. Protein product: CASSVGGLSYEQYF.

The rearrangement uses TRBV2 and TRBJ1-1; D is unclear. Trimming cost V 4 bases and J 4 bases, with 10 bases left between them. The CDR3 sequence is 13 residues long. The germline CDR1 and CDR2 sequences are SNHLY and FYNNEI. CDR3 DNA: TGTGCCAGCAGTGGCGGGTGGGGCACTGAAGCTTTCTTT. Its translation is CASSGGWGTEAFF.

The chain has TRBV10-1 and TRBJ2-1, with D maybe TRBD2 (5 bases). The germline gives CDR1 WNHNN, CDR2 SYGVQD (reference sequence). The CDR3 covers 15 residues. V was clipped by 3 bases and J by 7 bases, with 16 bases between them. The CDR3 loop reads CASSDSGVEFNEQFF. CDR3 DNA: TGCGCCAGCAGTGATTCCGGGGTCGAATTTAATGAGCAGTTCTTC.

V gene TRBV6-4 combines with J gene TRBJ2-3; a weak D match, TRBD2 (6 bases). The V gene's germline CDR1 is MRHNA and CDR2 SNTAGT. The CDR3 extends over 13 amino acids. V lost 5 bases to trimming and J lost 1 base, with 7 bases between them. CDR3 sequence: CASSSSGTDTQYF. The CDR3 DNA reads as TGTGCCAGCAGTTCTAGCGGCACAGATACGCAGTATTTT.

This chain connects TRBV7-2 to TRBJ1-2; D is possibly TRBD1 (5 bases). The V gene lost 5 bases and the J gene lost 8 bases, with 15 bases spanning the gap. The CDR3 length is 13 residues. Germline CDR1 is SGHTA and CDR2 is FQGNSA. CDR3 sequence reads: CASSAQGRGGYTF. The CDR3 DNA reads TGTGCCAGCAGCGCCCAGGGTAGAGGCGGCTACACCTTC.

The CDR3 sequence: CASIARENQPQHF. The DNA of the CDR3 is TGTGCCAGCATAGCCAGAGAGAATCAGCCCCAGCATTTT. This chain uses TRBV2 with TRBJ1-5; D unresolved. Germline CDR1 SNHLY, CDR2 FYNNEI. V was shortened by 7 bases and J by 4 bases, with 11 bases between the two germline ends. CDR3 length: 13 amino acids. The full variable domain, completed using reference TRBV2 and TRBJ1-5, is EPEVTQTPSHQVTQMGQEVILRCVPISNHLYFYWYRQILGQKVEFLVSFYNNEISEKSEIFDDQFSVERPDGSNFTLKIRSTKLEDSAMYFCASIARENQPQHFGDGTRLSIL.

V gene TRBV4-1 combines with J gene TRBJ2-7; 10 nucleotides line up with TRBD2. Germline V lookup: CDR1 MGHRA, CDR2 YSYEKL. The ends lost 0 bases at V and 3 bases at J; junction bases unmatched: 5. CDR3 size: 16 residues. The CDR3 coding sequence is TGCGCCAGCAGCCAAGATCCTCGGACTAGCGGCTACGAGCAGTACTTC. Translated: CASSQDPRTSGYEQYF.

This chain uses TRBV19 with TRBJ1-2, with TRBD1 matching 11 bases. The CDR3 consists of 16 residues. With V trimmed by 7 bases and J by 5 bases, 12 bases remained unmatched. Germline V gene lookup returns CDR1 LNHDA and CDR2 SQIVND (reference sequence). For the CDR3, the DNA is TGTGCCAGTAAACATATAGGGACAGGGGGAAAGTATGGCTACACCTTC. Its protein is CASKHIGTGGKYGYTF.

The gene calls are TRBV6-1 and TRBJ2-5; 9 nucleotides match TRBD1. The CDR3 covers 15 residues. Per germline, CDR1 MNHNS and CDR2 SASEGT. V lost 2 bases and J lost 7; bases outside the gene matches: 8. In DNA, the CDR3 is TGTGCCAGCAGTGAAAGATCCGGGACAGGGTGGACCCAGTACTTC. It encodes CASSERSGTGWTQYF.

The genes are TRBV5-6 and TRBJ2-1; 9 nucleotides match TRBD1. Unmatched junction bases numbered 6, after V lost 2 bases and J lost 0 bases. The CDR3 sequence is 17 residues long. Germline V gene data show CDR1 as SGHDT and CDR2 as YYEEEE. Written as DNA, the CDR3 is TGTGCCAGCAGCTTTTACAGGGGGCCGAGCTCCTACAATGAGCAGTTCTTC. Translation: CASSFYRGPSSYNEQFF. Full variable domain (remainder filled in from reference TRBV5-6 and TRBJ2-1): DAGVTQSPTHLIKTRGQQVTLRCSPKSGHDTVSWYQQALGQGPQFIFQYYEEEERQRGNFPDRFSGHQFPNYSSELNVNALLLGDSALYLCASSFYRGPSSYNEQFFGPGTRLTVL.

The rearrangement joins TRBV2 to TRBJ2-7, with 9 bases aligning to TRBD1. Looked up from germline, CDR1 is SNHLY and CDR2 is FYNNEI. The CDR3 has 14 residues. With 7 bases clipped from V and 2 bases from J, the junction kept 6 bases outside the gene matches. The CDR3 nucleotides are TGTGCCAGCATCACCGGGACAGGGCCCTACGAGCAGTACTTC. Its protein is CASITGTGPYEQYF.

The J gene is TRBJ1-5, the V gene TRBV18; 8 nucleotides match TRBD1. Germline V CDR1 and CDR2: KGHSH, LQKENI. Trimming cost V 5 bases and J 1 base; bases outside gene matches: 4. The CDR3 totals 15 residues. CDR3 coding DNA: TGTGCCAGCTCATCGGGACAGGTCAGCAATCAGCCCCAGCATTTT. This translates into CASSSGQVSNQPQHF.

The rearrangement uses TRBV5-1 and TRBJ2-2, with D perhaps matching TRBD1 or TRBD2 (5 bases each). Deletions cut 4 bases from V and 6 bases from J, with 16 bases between. Germline-derived CDR1 and CDR2 are SGHRS and YFSETQ. This CDR3 region has 15 residues. CDR3 region: CASSLLPGDPGELFF. For the CDR3, the DNA is TGCGCCAGCAGCCTCCTACCCGGGGACCCCGGGGAGCTGTTTTTT.

The V call is TRBV19, the J call TRBJ2-5; TRBD2 matches 8 bases. Trimming at V came to 5 bases and at J to 5 bases, leaving 10 bases not matched to a gene. Looked up from germline, CDR1 is LNHDA and CDR2 is SQIVND (reference sequence). CDR3 length: 15 residues. The CDR3 region is CASSPLRGGRETQYF. The CDR3 DNA reads TGTGCCAGTAGTCCCCTCCGGGGGGGCCGGGAGACCCAGTACTTC.